Listed here is a single T cell receptor beta chain. What it binds is not known. CDR1 is MNHNS, CDR2 SASEGT, per germline. The CDR3 length is 11 residues. V was clipped by 2 bases and J by 3 bases, with 2 bases between them. The protocol was immunoSEQ multiplex PCR, while the TCRdb copy is restricted to in-frame clones and leaves out a portion. Here the sample spans some 42,000 clones, roughly 88% being singletons. This sample stems from a study of T cell responses to AZD1222 COVID-19 vaccine. Findings and caveats of the study: CD4 TCRs covered the whole spike, strongest at regions 160-218 and 743-854.

Doses given second, at about 4 or about 12 weeks, were pooled. Specimen: peripheral blood, collected 28 days after the second AZD1222 dose. The source is an adult who received the AZD1222 COVID-19 vaccine. The genes are TRBV6-1 and TRBJ2-7; D ambiguous. The CDR3 nucleotides are TGTGCCAGCAGTGAACTCTACGAGCAGTACTTC. Amino acids: CASSELYEQYF.